One sample yielded the 13 T cell receptor beta chains listed below, sequenced in a study of identifying expanded T cells in peripheral blood. Profiled with immunoSEQ multiplex PCR; TCRdb holds only in-frame clones, not every one. The table has 85,000 to 95,000 clones, roughly 90% seen once. Sequencing was done on a sample of blood. These TCRs come from a person between 18 and 70 years old in good health.

The CDR3, as DNA: TGCGCCAGCAGCGTGGACGGGGACTATGGCTACACCTTC. It codes for CASSVDGDYGYTF. V usage is TRBV5-1 and J usage is TRBJ1-2; no firm D call. The V gene lost 4 bases and the J gene lost 3 bases, with 10 bases spanning the gap. This CDR3 is built from 13 residues. The germline CDR1 and CDR2 sequences are SGHRS and YFSETQ.

V gene TRBV11-2 combines with J gene TRBJ2-1; D unresolved. This CDR3 contains 11 residues. Deletions cut 5 bases from V and 10 bases from J, with 9 bases between. Germline V CDR1 and CDR2: SGHAT, FQNNGV. CDR3: CASSERVEQFF. CDR3 bases: TGTGCCAGCAGCGAACGGGTAGAGCAGTTCTTC.

V is TRBV25-1 and J is TRBJ2-7; D is possibly TRBD1 or TRBD2 (5 bases each). The V and J ends lost 1 base and 2 bases respectively, with 15 bases between them. In germline, CDR1 is MGHDK, CDR2 SYGVNS. This CDR3 contains 16 residues. The CDR3 loop is CASSESEGLGTYEQYF. CDR3 coding DNA: TGTGCCAGCAGTGAATCAGAGGGGCTAGGGACCTACGAGCAGTACTTC.

This chain connects TRBV28 to TRBJ2-3; 7 nucleotides line up with TRBD1. From germline, CDR1 is MDHEN and CDR2 SYDVKM. CDR3 length: 16 amino acids. The J segment lost 2 bases and the V segment lost 6 bases, leaving 11 bases of the junction unmatched. The CDR3 DNA reads as TGTGCCAGCAGCCCAGCCCGGGACAGCCACACAGATACGCAGTATTTT. This gives the protein CASSPARDSHTDTQYF.

The chain links TRBV10-3 to TRBJ2-7; 8 nucleotides line up with TRBD1. The CDR3 extends over 14 amino acids. Germline values: CDR1 ENHRY, CDR2 SYGVKD. Trimming removed 10 bases from V and 3 bases from J; junction bases left unmatched: 11. The CDR3 DNA sequence: TGTGCCACCCTCCCGGGACAGGCGTTCTACGAGCAGTACTTC. Residues: CATLPGQAFYEQYF.

Remarks on this clone: This specimen includes other DNA sequences encoding the same CDR3. The rearrangement links TRBV5-1 to TRBJ1-1; TRBD1 agrees at 12 bases. J lost 4 bases, V lost 3 bases, and 1 base had no gene match. The length of the CDR3 is 14 residues. CDR1 and CDR2 (germline): SGHRS, YFSETQ. The CDR3 region is CASSSGQGATEAFF. The CDR3 DNA reads TGCGCCAGCAGCTCGGGACAGGGGGCCACTGAAGCTTTCTTT. The variable domain in full, with the rest retrieved from reference TRBV5-1 and TRBJ1-1, is KAGVTQTPRYLIKTRGQQVTLSCSPISGHRSVSWYQQTPGQGLQFLFEYFSETQRNKGNFPGRFSGRQFSNSRSEMNVSTLELGDSALYLCASSSGQGATEAFFGQGTRLTVV.

Only a few counts were recorded for this clone. The J gene is TRBJ1-2, the V gene TRBV6-5; D is unclear. Trimming stripped 7 bases from V and 4 bases from J, with 19 bases between. The CDR3 loop spans 15 amino acids. CDR1 is MNHEY, CDR2 SVGAGI, per germline. The CDR3, as DNA: TGTGCCAGCACCCCTAAACCGGATAGTGGCTATGGCTACACCTTC. This translates into CASTPKPDSGYGYTF.

The chain employs TRBV9 and TRBJ2-7; tentative D call: TRBD2 (6 bases). CDR3 length: 15 amino acids. The germline V and J ends were trimmed by 3 bases and 3 bases, with 16 bases remaining between them. Germline V gives CDR1 SGDLS, CDR2 YYNGEE. In DNA form, the CDR3 reads TGTGCCAGCAGCGACGGGCGGGACTTCAACTACGAGCAGTACTTC. It codes for CASSDGRDFNYEQYF. Full variable domain (rest looked up from reference TRBV9 and TRBJ2-7): DSGVTQTPKHLITATGQRVTLRCSPRSGDLSVYWYQQSLDQGLQFLIQYYNGEERAKGNILERFSAQQFPDLHSELNLSSLELGDSALYFCASSDGRDFNYEQYFGPGTRLTVT.

The rearrangement uses TRBV5-1 and TRBJ2-7, with D maybe TRBD1 (6 bases). V was clipped by 1 base and J by 5 bases, with 13 bases between them. CDR3 length: 14 residues. The germline V gene has CDR1 SGHRS and CDR2 YFSETQ. The CDR3 DNA is TGCGCCAGCAGCTTGACAGGGCTGCGGGACGAGCAGTACTTC. This codes for CASSLTGLRDEQYF.

The chain carries TRBV5-1 and TRBJ2-5; D is unresolved. Germline CDR1 reads SGHRS; CDR2 reads YFSETQ. This CDR3 contains 17 residues. The V gene lost 4 bases and the J gene lost 2 bases, with 21 bases spanning the gap. The CDR3 loop is CASSPGNSDDFQETQYF. CDR3 DNA sequence: TGCGCCAGCAGCCCTGGCAATTCCGACGATTTTCAAGAGACCCAGTACTTC.

CDR3 region: CASSSRPAGGELFF. DNA for the CDR3: TGTGCCAGCAGCTCTCGCCCAGCGGGGGGGGAGCTGTTTTTT. V gene TRBV7-9 combines with J gene TRBJ2-2, with 7 positions matching TRBD2. Germline loops: CDR1 SEHNR, CDR2 FQNEAQ (reference sequence). V was pared by 4 bases and J by 8 bases, with 7 bases of the junction left unmatched. This CDR3 spans 14 amino acids.

The chain joins TRBV9 to TRBJ2-7; 8 bases are a match to TRBD1. V shed 0 bases, J shed 3 bases, and the junction held 5 bases outside the gene matches. Germline V gene sequence: CDR1 SGDLS, CDR2 YYNGEE. This CDR3 has 15 amino acids. The CDR3 DNA reads as TGTGCCAGCAGCGTAGGTGCGACAGGGGACTACGAGCAGTACTTC. It encodes CASSVGATGDYEQYF.

The chain has TRBV5-1 and TRBJ2-5; maybe TRBD2 (6 bases). The CDR3 sequence is 15 residues long. Trimming removed 0 bases from V and 2 bases from J, with 11 bases in between. The V gene's germline CDR1 is SGHRS and CDR2 YFSETQ. The CDR3: CASSLAGGYQETQYF. The CDR3 DNA follows: TGCGCCAGCAGCTTGGCCGGGGGTTATCAAGAGACCCAGTACTTC.